These 28 T cell receptor beta chains were sequenced from one sample in a study of OX40 agonist ivuxolimab in advanced cancers. Assay used: immunoSEQ multiplex PCR; TCRdb lists only in-frame clones, some missing. Of around 29,000 clones in the sample, 85% to 90% were seen once. The source material was CD4+ or CD8+ T cells sorted from blood, sampled in a trial of the OX40 agonist ivuxolimab. The receptors stem from an adult with an advanced solid tumor such as melanoma, head and neck, liver or kidney cancer.

V is TRBV6-4 and J is TRBJ2-3; D ambiguous. This CDR3 has 15 amino acids. Germline V CDR1 and CDR2: MRHNA, SNTAGT. V lost 3 bases, J lost 1 base, and 11 bases lay in between. The CDR3 nucleotides read TGTGCCAGCAGTGAAACAGCTTCAGGCACAGATACGCAGTATTTT. It is translated as CASSETASGTDTQYF.

V gene TRBV7-8 combines with J gene TRBJ2-3, with D possibly being TRBD1 or TRBD2 (6 bases each). V lost 1 base and J 4 bases, leaving 12 bases between the germline ends. Germline assignment: CDR1 SGHVS and CDR2 FQNEAQ. The CDR3 covers 15 residues. CDR3 nucleotide sequence: TGTGCCAGCAGCTTAGGAGGGGGGCTGGCAGATACGCAGTATTTT. Protein sequence: CASSLGGGLADTQYF. The whole variable domain, filled in from reference TRBV7-8 and TRBJ2-3, reads GAGVSQSPRYKVAKRGQDVALRCDPISGHVSLFWYQQALGQGPEFLTYFQNEAQLDKSGLPSDRFFAERPEGSVSTLKIQRTQQEDSAVYLCASSLGGGLADTQYFGPGTRLTVL.

The J gene is TRBJ2-1, the V gene TRBV9; D is undetermined. The V end was cut by 4 bases, the J end by 8 bases, with 13 bases between. Germline CDR1 is SGDLS and CDR2 is YYNGEE. This CDR3 is built from 13 residues. DNA of the CDR3: TGTGCCAGCAGCATTTTCATTAGGGATGAGCAGTTCTTC. Translation: CASSIFIRDEQFF.

The rearrangement joins TRBV28 to TRBJ2-3, with D hard to call. This CDR3 is built from 16 residues. Trimming left V 3 bases short and J 1 base short, with 14 bases between. Germline V gene lookup returns CDR1 MDHEN and CDR2 SYDVKM. CDR3 in DNA: TGTGCCAGCAGTTTGCCCGCCTTCACTCGCACAGATACGCAGTATTTT. This sequence encodes CASSLPAFTRTDTQYF. The full variable domain, completed using reference TRBV28 and TRBJ2-3, is DVKVTQSSRYLVKRTGEKVFLECVQDMDHENMFWYRQDPGLGLRLIYFSYDVKMKEKGDIPEGYSVSREKKERFSLILESASTNQTSMYLCASSLPAFTRTDTQYFGPGTRLTVL.

This clone was recorded only once. The CDR3 here is CASSSYRGRTEAFF. The CDR3 region has the DNA TGTGCCAGCAGTAGTTACAGGGGAAGGACTGAAGCTTTCTTT. The V and J genes are TRBV2 and TRBJ1-1; 7 bases are a match to TRBD1. With V trimmed by 5 bases and J by 5 bases, 8 bases remained unmatched. In germline, CDR1 is SNHLY, CDR2 FYNNEI. The CDR3 runs to 14 residues. The variable domain in full, completed from reference TRBV2 and TRBJ1-1, reads EPEVTQTPSHQVTQMGQEVILRCVPISNHLYFYWYRQILGQKVEFLVSFYNNEISEKSEIFDDQFSVERPDGSNFTLKIRSTKLEDSAMYFCASSSYRGRTEAFFGQGTRLTVV.

The V call is TRBV7-9, the J call TRBJ2-7; TRBD2 agrees at 8 bases. The CDR3 extends over 16 amino acids. The V and J ends lost 1 base and 6 bases, in that order; junction bases with no gene match: 11. Germline V gene sequence: CDR1 SEHNR, CDR2 FQNEAQ (reference sequence). CDR3 sequence reads: CASSLGGSGSRGEQYF. CDR3 sequence (DNA): TGTGCCAGCAGCTTAGGTGGGAGCGGGAGTAGGGGCGAGCAGTACTTC.

The chain has TRBV4-1 and TRBJ2-7; tentative D call: TRBD1 (6 bases). The CDR3 contains 13 residues. V gave up 5 bases and J gave up 2 bases, with 10 bases separating them. Germline V gene data show CDR1 as MGHRA and CDR2 as YSYEKL. As DNA, the CDR3 is TGCGCCAGCAGCTACAGGGTGGCCTACGAGCAGTACTTC. This encodes CASSYRVAYEQYF.

This chain connects TRBV6-5 to TRBJ2-1, with D possibly called TRBD1 or TRBD2 (6 bases each). The V and J ends lost 6 bases and 8 bases respectively, with 17 bases between them. Germline CDR1 MNHEY, CDR2 SVGAGI. This CDR3 region has 14 residues. CDR3 residues: CASSQPQEGDEQFF. The CDR3 DNA is TGTGCCAGCAGCCAACCTCAGGAGGGGGATGAGCAGTTCTTC.

This chain links TRBV19 with TRBJ1-1; 8 positions agree with TRBD1. The V and J ends lost 5 bases and 1 base, in that order; junction bases with no gene match: 3. Per germline, CDR1 LNHDA and CDR2 SQIVND (reference sequence). CDR3 length: 14 amino acids. The CDR3 protein is CASSVGQGNTEAFF. In DNA form, the CDR3 reads TGTGCCAGTAGTGTCGGACAGGGGAACACTGAAGCTTTCTTT.

The genes are TRBV5-4 and TRBJ1-2; the D is unclear. The ends were cut back, 0 bases at V and 8 bases at J, with 8 bases in the middle. The CDR3 is 12 amino acids. Germline V gene sequence: CDR1 SGHNT, CDR2 YYREEE (reference sequence). The CDR3 region has the DNA TGTGCCAGCAGCTTGGAAGGGCAGGGCTACACCTTC. This encodes CASSLEGQGYTF.

The chain combines TRBV10-3 with TRBJ1-2, with TRBD1 identical over 9 bases. The length of the CDR3 is 16 residues. Germline V gene sequence: CDR1 ENHRY, CDR2 SYGVKD. The V and J ends lost 0 bases and 3 bases, in that order; junction bases with no gene match: 5. CDR3 DNA: TGTGCCATCAGTGAGTCTAGGACAGGGGTGTACTATGGCTACACCTTC. It encodes CAISESRTGVYYGYTF.

The CDR3 loop reads CASSIVGSNNQPQHF. In nucleotides, the CDR3 is TGTGCCAGTAGTATAGTGGGCAGCAACAATCAGCCCCAGCATTTT. The chain uses TRBV19 and TRBJ1-5, with no clear D. Germline V gives CDR1 LNHDA, CDR2 SQIVND (reference sequence). The CDR3 length is 15 residues. V lost 1 base, J lost 3 bases, and 10 bases lay in between.

The gene calls are TRBV7-6 and TRBJ2-4, with D possibly matching TRBD2 (5 bases). The germline V gene encodes CDR1 SGHVS and CDR2 FNYEAQ. This CDR3 has 22 amino acids. Trimming left V 4 bases short and J 0 bases short, with 31 bases between. The CDR3 loop reads CASSYLSPRRRLPLIAKNIQYF. For the CDR3, the DNA is TGTGCCAGCAGCTACTTGTCACCCCGCCGGAGACTACCCTTGATAGCCAAAAACATTCAGTACTTC.

V and J are TRBV7-3 and TRBJ2-2; no firm D call. The length of the CDR3 is 15 residues. Germline V gene sequence: CDR1 SGHTA, CDR2 FQGTGA. Trimming took 5 bases from V and 8 from J, leaving 18 bases between them. The CDR3 here is CASSPDSQTGGELFF. The CDR3 DNA follows: TGTGCCAGCAGCCCAGACTCCCAGACGGGTGGGGAGCTGTTTTTT.

This chain uses TRBV5-1 with TRBJ1-2; perhaps TRBD1 as D (6 bases). The CDR3 runs to 15 residues. V gave up 7 bases and J gave up 4 bases, with 20 bases separating them. Germline V gene sequence: CDR1 SGHRS, CDR2 YFSETQ. The CDR3 region is CASGPNPGQGYGYTF. The DNA of the CDR3 is TGCGCCAGCGGACCGAACCCGGGACAAGGCTATGGCTACACCTTC.

The chain has TRBV7-9 and TRBJ1-1, with D maybe TRBD1 (5 bases). CDR1 is SEHNR and CDR2 is FQNEAQ in the germline V gene (reference sequence). The CDR3 has 17 amino acids. V lost 5 bases to trimming and J lost 4 bases, with 23 bases between them. The CDR3, as DNA: TGTGCCAGCAGCCTCCCCCGCGGGGGGGGTCGGGGCACTGAAGCTTTCTTT. Translating it yields CASSLPRGGGRGTEAFF.

This chain uses TRBV4-3 with TRBJ1-4; D is undetermined. CDR3 length: 16 residues. The germline V gene has CDR1 LGHNA and CDR2 YSLEER. Trimming removed 4 bases at V and 8 bases at J, with 20 bases between. The CDR3 here is CASSPLGSGSSEKLFF. In nucleotides, the CDR3 is TGCGCCAGCAGCCCCCTTGGGAGTGGGTCGAGCGAAAAACTGTTTTTT.

The rearrangement uses TRBV7-8 and TRBJ2-1; 8 nucleotides match TRBD2. The CDR3 covers 18 residues. The junction had 12 bases not matched to a gene; V was cut back by 5 bases and J by 0 bases. Germline-derived CDR1 and CDR2 are SGHVS and FQNEAQ. The CDR3 is CASSPFGGEVNSYNEQFF. CDR3 nucleotide sequence: TGTGCCAGCAGCCCGTTCGGGGGGGAGGTGAACTCCTACAATGAGCAGTTCTTC.

The chain has TRBV28 and TRBJ2-7; no clear D. This CDR3 spans 11 amino acids. Trimming left V 6 bases short and J 2 bases short, with 5 bases between. CDR1 MDHEN and CDR2 SYDVKM come from the germline V gene. The CDR3 DNA reads as TGTGCCAGCAGCGTAACCTACGAGCAGTACTTC. This encodes CASSVTYEQYF.

This chain links TRBV10-2 with TRBJ1-3; D perhaps matches TRBD1 (5 bases). The germline V gene has CDR1 WSHSY and CDR2 SAAADI. Trimming cost V 2 bases and J 3 bases, with 5 bases left between them. There are 13 residues in the CDR3. Written as DNA, the CDR3 is TGCGCCAGCAGTGAGGGGGGTGGAAACACCATATATTTT. Translation: CASSEGGGNTIYF.

This chain joins TRBV7-9 and TRBJ2-1, with TRBD2 identical over 7 bases. The CDR3 consists of 14 residues. With V trimmed by 4 bases and J by 7 bases, 7 bases remained unmatched. Germline CDR1 and CDR2: SEHNR and FQNEAQ (reference sequence). The CDR3 DNA sequence: TGTGCCAGCAGCTCACGGACTAGTTGGAATGAGCAGTTCTTC. The encoded protein is CASSSRTSWNEQFF.

The chain has TRBV28 and TRBJ2-7, with 9 bases matching TRBD2. CDR1 is MDHEN and CDR2 is SYDVKM in the germline V gene. This CDR3 region has 15 residues. V was clipped by 6 bases and J by 6 bases; unmatched bases: 12. In DNA, the CDR3 is TGTGCCAGCAGACCCAATAGCGGGAGAGGAGGCGAGCAGTACTTC. This encodes CASRPNSGRGGEQYF.

This clone has a single count. The chain uses TRBV5-4 and TRBJ2-3; no clear D gene. The CDR3 is 14 amino acids. Germline CDR1 reads SGHNT; CDR2 reads YYREEE (reference sequence). Trimming pared 2 bases from V and 2 bases from J, leaving 9 bases between. The CDR3: CASSFFSNTDTQYF. The DNA for the CDR3 is TGTGCCAGCAGCTTTTTCTCTAACACAGATACGCAGTATTTT.

The rearrangement uses TRBV11-3 and TRBJ1-2, with a tentative D call TRBD1 (6 bases). The V gene's germline CDR1 is SGHNT and CDR2 YENEEA. This CDR3 comprises 15 residues. V was clipped by 5 bases and J by 4 bases, with 17 bases between them. CDR3 DNA sequence: TGTGCCAGCAGCGCGCAGAACAGGGAGGGCTATGGCTACACCTTC. Translating gives CASSAQNREGYGYTF.

The chain combines TRBV7-9 with TRBJ1-4, with 7 bases matching TRBD1. The germline V gene encodes CDR1 SEHNR and CDR2 FQNEAQ (reference sequence). The CDR3 covers 14 residues. Trimming at V came to 5 bases and at J to 8 bases, leaving 8 bases not matched to a gene. CDR3 protein: CASSLTGSGEKLFF. CDR3 DNA: TGTGCCAGCAGCCTGACAGGGTCAGGAGAAAAACTGTTTTTT.

The V call is TRBV7-9, the J call TRBJ2-4; 10 bases agree with TRBD2. Trimming took 3 bases from V and 4 from J; bases not matched to a gene: 6. CDR1 is SEHNR and CDR2 is FQNEAQ in the germline V gene (reference sequence). CDR3 length equals 16 residues. The CDR3 DNA reads as TGTGCCAGCAGCTTTTGGGGAGCGGGAGGGAAAAACATTCAGTACTTC. The encoded protein is CASSFWGAGGKNIQYF.

V is TRBV5-1 and J is TRBJ2-7, with D perhaps matching TRBD2 (5 bases). The CDR3 spans 13 residues. Trimming stripped 4 bases from V and 2 bases from J, with 10 bases between. Germline values: CDR1 SGHRS, CDR2 YFSETQ. CDR3 in amino acids: CASSRGSAYEQYF. DNA of the CDR3: TGCGCCAGCAGCCGGGGAAGCGCCTACGAGCAGTACTTC.

J is TRBJ2-3 and V is TRBV7-9; a possible D gene is TRBD1 (5 bases). Germline V gene data show CDR1 as SEHNR and CDR2 as FQNEAQ (reference sequence). V lost 5 bases and J 6 bases, leaving 15 bases between the germline ends. CDR3 length: 14 residues. The CDR3 coding sequence is TGTGCCAGCAGCCCCGATACAGGTCCCGATACGCAGTATTTT. This encodes CASSPDTGPDTQYF.